This passage covers 30 T cell receptor beta chains from one sample sequenced in a study of human T cells and chemical hapten exposure. Whole blood, unfractionated, served as the material for total RNA extraction. Via MiXCR, TCRdb re-called the 5' RACE reads, giving one row per CDR3 protein. The profile shows around 80,000 distinct CDR3 sequences, roughly 15% of them singletons. These receptors came from a female donor in good health.

This clonotype was seen once. The genes are TRBV20-1 and TRBJ2-6, with no clear D. V dropped 3 bases and J dropped 2 bases, with 11 bases sitting between them. CDR1 and CDR2 from the germline V gene are DFQATT and SNEGSKA (reference sequence). This CDR3 region has 15 residues. The CDR3 reads CSASALGTGANVLTF. CDR3 coding DNA: TGCAGTGCTAGCGCCCTGGGCACTGGGGCCAACGTCCTGACTTTC.

In this sample, this clonotype turned up a few times. The rearrangement links TRBV6-1 to TRBJ2-7; 9 bases agree with TRBD2. Germline V lookup: CDR1 MNHNS, CDR2 SASEGT. CDR3 length: 16 amino acids. Trimming at V came to 4 bases and at J to 4 bases, leaving 11 bases not matched to a gene. CDR3 amino acids: CASSVRGGGGIYEQYF. The DNA for the CDR3 is TGTGCCAGCAGTGTCCGCGGCGGGGGGGGAATTTACGAGCAGTACTTC.

The gene calls are TRBV7-9 and TRBJ2-1; D is unclear. CDR1 and CDR2 from the germline V gene are SEHNR and FQNEAQ (reference sequence). The CDR3 is made up of 14 amino acids. V was pared by 10 bases and J by 0 bases, with 13 bases between. CDR3 protein: CATDTEASYNEQFF. The CDR3 nucleotides are TGTGCCACCGACACAGAAGCCTCCTACAATGAGCAGTTCTTC.

This clonotype was seen a handful of times. V is TRBV7-2 and J is TRBJ2-3; TRBD2 matches 10 bases. Looked up from germline, CDR1 is SGHTA and CDR2 is FQGNSA. V shed 5 bases, J shed 3 bases, and the junction held 8 bases outside the gene matches. CDR3 size: 16 residues. CDR3 coding DNA: TGTGCCAGCAGCCTCCAAGCGGGGGGGATTACAGATACGCAGTATTTT. Its protein product is CASSLQAGGITDTQYF.

This clonotype came up many times. The chain employs TRBV6-5 and TRBJ1-1; D is perhaps TRBD1 (5 bases). Germline V gene sequence: CDR1 MNHEY, CDR2 SVGAGI. Trimming pared 6 bases from V and 0 bases from J, leaving 14 bases between. The CDR3 is 15 residues long. The CDR3 sequence is CASRDDSLLNTEAFF. The CDR3 DNA is TGTGCCAGCAGGGACGACAGCCTCTTGAACACTGAAGCTTTCTTT.

This clonotype was seen a few times. The gene calls are TRBV7-8 and TRBJ1-5; 8 nucleotides agree with TRBD1. The CDR3 is 14 residues long. With V trimmed by 5 bases and J by 2 bases, 2 bases remained unmatched. CDR1 and CDR2 (germline): SGHVS, FQNEAQ. Here the CDR3 reads CASSPQGGNQPQHF. The CDR3 region has the DNA TGTGCCAGCAGCCCACAGGGGGGCAATCAGCCCCAGCATTTT.

The table lists this clonotype with a few counts. V gene TRBV18 combines with J gene TRBJ1-2, with D possibly TRBD1 on 6 matching bases. Trimming pared 6 bases from V and 4 bases from J, leaving 15 bases between. CDR1 KGHSH and CDR2 LQKENI come from the germline V gene. The CDR3 runs 14 residues. The DNA for the CDR3 is TGTGCCAGCTCCCTAGACAGGAGTTCCTATGGCTACACCTTC. Protein sequence: CASSLDRSSYGYTF.

This clonotype was detected once. The chain employs TRBV28 and TRBJ1-1; 7 nucleotides agree with TRBD1. Germline trimming cut 5 bases from V and 4 bases from J; bases unmatched to any gene: 7. Per the germline V gene, CDR1 is MDHEN and CDR2 is SYDVKM. This CDR3 has 14 amino acids. The CDR3 nucleotides are TGTGCCAGCAGTGACACAGGGGCGGTCACTGAAGCTTTCTTT. Its protein is CASSDTGAVTEAFF.

This clonotype was seen a few times. The rearrangement uses TRBV5-6 and TRBJ1-5, with a tentative D call TRBD1 (6 bases). Per germline, CDR1 SGHDT and CDR2 YYEEEE. V gave up 1 base and J gave up 3 bases, with 8 bases separating them. The length of the CDR3 is 14 residues. The CDR3 nucleotides read TGTGCCAGCAGCTTGCCGGGGGCCAATCAGCCCCAGCATTTT. Translation gives CASSLPGANQPQHF.

This clonotype has a handful of counts. The rearrangement uses TRBV7-2 and TRBJ1-5; D remains ambiguous. V was shortened by 2 bases and J by 4 bases, with 9 bases between the two germline ends. CDR3 length: 14 amino acids. From germline, CDR1 is SGHTA and CDR2 FQGNSA. This CDR3 is CASSLPGMNQPQHF. The CDR3 nucleotides read TGTGCCAGCAGCTTACCGGGGATGAATCAGCCCCAGCATTTT.

The chain is built from TRBV19 and TRBJ2-5, with D maybe TRBD2 (5 bases). CDR3 length: 13 amino acids. Germline CDR1 LNHDA, CDR2 SQIVND (reference sequence). Between the trimmed V and J ends, which lost 3 bases and 7 bases, there was a span of 12 bases. CDR3 coding DNA: TGTGCCAGTAGTATGGGGAGAGACGGGACCCAGTACTTC. Its translation: CASSMGRDGTQYF.

V is TRBV25-1 and J is TRBJ1-1; a possible D gene is TRBD1 (5 bases). This CDR3 has 13 amino acids. Germline lookup yields CDR1 MGHDK and CDR2 SYGVNS. V lost 6 bases, J lost 1 base, and 9 bases lay in between. CDR3 nucleotide sequence: TGTGCCAGCAGCGCACAGGCGAACACTGAAGCTTTCTTT. It is translated as CASSAQANTEAFF.

V is TRBV3-1 and J is TRBJ1-6, with D perhaps TRBD1 (6 bases). The V end lost 0 bases, the J end lost 3 bases, and 12 bases lay between the germline ends. Per germline, CDR1 LGHDT and CDR2 YNNKEL (reference sequence). This CDR3 is built from 17 residues. The CDR3 spells CASSQEWGQGYNSPLHF. CDR3 coding DNA: TGTGCCAGCAGCCAAGAGTGGGGGCAGGGCTATAATTCACCCCTCCACTTT.

This chain links TRBV12-3 or TRBV12-4 with TRBJ2-2, with 10 bases lining up with TRBD2. The V segment lost 7 bases and the J segment 4 bases; nucleotides outside the gene matches: 12. This CDR3 contains 17 residues. Here the CDR3 reads CASTLSSLAGATGELFF. CDR3 DNA: TGTGCCAGCACCCTTTCCTCCCTAGCGGGGGCCACCGGGGAGCTGTTTTTT.

This chain joins TRBV7-6 and TRBJ2-1, with TRBD2 matching over 9 bases. The germline V gene has CDR1 SGHVS and CDR2 FNYEAQ. This CDR3 has 14 residues. V shed 5 bases, J shed 9 bases, and the junction held 8 bases outside the gene matches. The CDR3 sequence is CASSRIAGVSEQFF. CDR3 DNA: TGTGCCAGCAGCCGGATAGCGGGAGTGAGTGAGCAGTTCTTC.

The chain recombines TRBV2 with TRBJ1-1; D call uncertain. V was pared by 7 bases and J by 0 bases, with 12 bases between. The germline V gene encodes CDR1 SNHLY and CDR2 FYNNEI. The CDR3 is 14 residues long. CDR3 DNA sequence: TGTGCCAGCATCCCCCTGGTGGTGAACACTGAAGCTTTCTTT. Protein sequence: CASIPLVVNTEAFF.

This clonotype came up a few times. The genes are TRBV6-5 and TRBJ2-1; the D gene is possibly TRBD2 (5 bases). Trimming shortened V by 6 bases and J by 8 bases, and 17 bases separated the two germline ends. Germline values: CDR1 MNHEY, CDR2 SVGAGI. This CDR3 region has 14 residues. The CDR3 is CASSRSGAVDEQFF. CDR3 in DNA: TGTGCCAGCAGCCGAAGCGGAGCGGTGGATGAGCAGTTCTTC.

This clonotype was counted between two and nine times. The chain is built from TRBV25-1 and TRBJ2-3; D remains ambiguous. Germline loops: CDR1 MGHDK, CDR2 SYGVNS. V dropped 4 bases and J dropped 1 base, with 18 bases sitting between them. There are 17 residues in the CDR3. CDR3 coding DNA: TGTGCCAGCAGTGGGGTGACGCCCGAGGCTGGCACAGATACGCAGTATTTT. It codes for CASSGVTPEAGTDTQYF.

This clonotype was recorded a few times. The chain's CDR3 is CASSEGTPIRGAFF. CDR3 bases: TGTGCCAGCAGTGAAGGGACACCCATTCGGGGAGCTTTCTTT. The chain couples TRBV6-1 to TRBJ1-1; D might be TRBD1 (5 bases). The germline CDR1 and CDR2 sequences are MNHNS and SASEGT. The CDR3 runs to 14 residues. V shed 1 base and J shed 10 bases, with 16 bases lying between them.

The genes are TRBV5-6 and TRBJ1-1; D gene unclear. Per the germline V gene, CDR1 is SGHDT and CDR2 is YYEEEE. V was clipped by 2 bases and J by 4 bases, with 12 bases between them. The CDR3 has 14 residues. The CDR3 DNA sequence: TGTGCCAGCAGCTTACGGGGAATTGGCACTGAAGCTTTCTTT. Translating gives CASSLRGIGTEAFF. Using reference TRBV5-6 and TRBJ1-1 for the parts outside the CDR3, the full variable domain is DAGVTQSPTHLIKTRGQQVTLRCSPKSGHDTVSWYQQALGQGPQFIFQYYEEEERQRGNFPDRFSGHQFPNYSSELNVNALLLGDSALYLCASSLRGIGTEAFFGQGTRLTVV.

The rearrangement joins TRBV12-3 or TRBV12-4 to TRBJ2-7; the D gene could be TRBD1 or TRBD2 (6 bases each). CDR3 size: 12 residues. Trimming pared 6 bases from V and 6 bases from J, leaving 12 bases between. DNA for the CDR3: TGTGCCAGCAGGTGGGGGGCGGGCGAGCAGTACTTC. Its protein product is CASRWGAGEQYF.

The DNA of the CDR3 is TGTGCCAGCAGCCCGGGACTAGCGGGAGTCTACGAGCAGTACTTC. The encoded protein is CASSPGLAGVYEQYF. The rearrangement links TRBV7-2 to TRBJ2-7; 14 nucleotides line up with TRBD2. V shed 5 bases and J 3 bases; nucleotides not matched to a gene: 3. The V gene's germline CDR1 is SGHTA and CDR2 FQGNSA. This CDR3 contains 15 residues.

This clonotype was counted a few times. The gene calls are TRBV6-1 and TRBJ1-1; D not resolved. The CDR3 is 14 amino acids. Trimming took off 3 bases at V and 3 bases at J, with 11 bases between the two ends. Germline V CDR1 and CDR2: MNHNS, SASEGT. CDR3 region: CASSEGLEDTEAFF. CDR3 in DNA: TGTGCCAGCAGTGAGGGCCTAGAGGACACTGAAGCTTTCTTT.

The V call is TRBV12-3 or TRBV12-4, the J call TRBJ2-4; 13 bases map to TRBD2. V dropped 5 bases and J dropped 0; count of bases not matched to a gene: 1. CDR3 length equals 16 residues. The CDR3 region has the DNA TGTGCCAGCAGTCGGACTAGCGGGGGAGCCAAAAACATTCAGTACTTC. Translating it yields CASSRTSGGAKNIQYF.

J is TRBJ1-1 and V is TRBV6-6; TRBD1 aligns across 7 bases. This CDR3 has 14 residues. Germline V gives CDR1 MNHNY, CDR2 SVGAGI (reference sequence). J gave up 0 bases and V 7 bases, and 5 bases lay outside the gene matches. The CDR3, as DNA: TGTGCCAGCAAGGAGGGGGCGATGAACACTGAAGCTTTCTTT. It is translated as CASKEGAMNTEAFF.

This clonotype has more than one count but fewer than ten. The chain recombines TRBV7-8 with TRBJ1-1; a weak D match, TRBD1 (5 bases). The length of the CDR3 is 15 residues. Germline lookup yields CDR1 SGHVS and CDR2 FQNEAQ. Trimming took off 0 bases at V and 3 bases at J, with 11 bases between the two ends. The CDR3 spells CASSLAVQADTEAFF. As DNA, the CDR3 is TGTGCCAGCAGCTTAGCAGTACAGGCAGACACTGAAGCTTTCTTT. Using reference TRBV7-8 and TRBJ1-1 for the parts outside the CDR3, the full variable domain is GAGVSQSPRYKVAKRGQDVALRCDPISGHVSLFWYQQALGQGPEFLTYFQNEAQLDKSGLPSDRFFAERPEGSVSTLKIQRTQQEDSAVYLCASSLAVQADTEAFFGQGTRLTVV.

This chain joins TRBV5-4 and TRBJ2-1, with TRBD2 identical over 9 bases. The germline V gene has CDR1 SGHNT and CDR2 YYREEE (reference sequence). V trimming: 2 bases; J trimming: 15 bases; junction bases outside the gene matches: 18. There are 16 residues in the CDR3. This CDR3 reads CASSFGGVAGDLARFF. The DNA for the CDR3 is TGTGCCAGCAGCTTCGGGGGAGTAGCGGGAGACCTTGCCAGGTTCTTC.

A few counts support this clonotype. This CDR3 is CASSLAPFEQYF. As DNA, the CDR3 is TGTGCCAGCAGCTTAGCCCCTTTCGAGCAGTACTTC. This chain uses TRBV7-2 with TRBJ2-7; no firm D call. CDR1 and CDR2 (germline): SGHTA, FQGNSA. The germline V and J ends were trimmed by 0 bases and 6 bases, with 6 bases remaining between them. The CDR3 spans 12 residues.

The gene calls are TRBV7-2 and TRBJ1-3; no reliable D call. Trimming shortened V by 5 bases and J by 0 bases, and 8 bases separated the two germline ends. The CDR3 contains 14 residues. Germline V gene data show CDR1 as SGHTA and CDR2 as FQGNSA. The CDR3 loop is CASSPGLSGNTIYF. In DNA form, the CDR3 reads TGTGCCAGCAGCCCCGGACTCTCTGGAAACACCATATATTTT. The entire variable domain, with the rest obtained from reference TRBV7-2 and TRBJ1-3, is as follows: GAGVSQSPSNKVTEKGKDVELRCDPISGHTALYWYRQSLGQGLEFLIYFQGNSAPDKSGLPSDRFSAERTGGSVSTLTIQRTQQEDSAVYLCASSPGLSGNTIYFGEGSWLTVV.

This clonotype has just a few counts. The rearrangement joins TRBV5-1 to TRBJ1-2; the match to TRBD1 covers 11 bases. The V and J ends lost 4 bases and 3 bases, in that order; junction bases with no gene match: 5. The CDR3 is made up of 15 amino acids. Looked up from germline, CDR1 is SGHRS and CDR2 is YFSETQ. CDR3 nucleotides: TGCGCCAGCAGCCAAGGACAGGGGGCGTACTATGGCTACACCTTC. Translation gives CASSQGQGAYYGYTF.